These T cell receptor beta chains were read from a single sample in a study of tumor-infiltrating lymphocytes in localized non-small cell lung cancer. Sequencing used immunoSEQ multiplex PCR; TCRdb keeps in-frame clones, though not all of them. The table has 12,000 or so clones, around 78% seen once. Material for sequencing was lung tumor tissue. The receptors come from a human donor with non-small cell lung cancer. Each CDR3 is given with its conserved first and last residue. D genes are given only for firm matches. Clone sizes are given selectively: once, few, many, or a class where the clone is expanded.

CDR3 DNA,CDR3 protein,clone size,J gene,V gene,D gene
TGTGCCAGCAGCTTCTGGGGAAACACCATATATTTT,CASSFWGNTIYF,few,TRBJ1-3,TRBV7-2,NA
TGCGCCAGCAGCTTGGCCACGGCAGATACGCAGTATTTT,CASSLATADTQYF,NA,TRBJ2-3,TRBV5-1,NA
TGTGCCAGTAGTATGCAGGGGAACTATGGCTACACCTTC,CASSMQGNYGYTF,NA,TRBJ1-2,TRBV19,NA
TGTGCCAGCAGCCACCCGAAGGCGGAGGAGCAGTTCTTC,CASSHPKAEEQFF,NA,TRBJ2-1,TRBV7-6,NA
TGTGCCAGCAGCCGAACCAGCGGGTATGAGAGTAACCCGCTAGCCAAAAACATTCAGTACTTC,CASSRTSGYESNPLAKNIQYF,NA,TRBJ2-4,TRBV7-8,NA
TGTGCCAGCAGCCCCCCGGGTTACCTAGCCGGGGAGCTGTTTTTT,CASSPPGYLAGELFF,NA,TRBJ2-2,TRBV5-5,NA
TGTGCCAGCAGCGAGGGACGGAACTATGGCTACACCTTC,CASSEGRNYGYTF,NA,TRBJ1-2,TRBV7-2,NA
TGTGCCAGCAGCCGCGGACAGGGGTGGGAGACCCAGTACTTC,CASSRGQGWETQYF,NA,TRBJ2-5,TRBV7-6,TRBD1
TGTGCCAGCAGCTCGAACAGGGGGGGCACCGGGGAGCTGTTTTTT,CASSSNRGGTGELFF,NA,TRBJ2-2,TRBV7-2,NA
TGTGCCAGCAGCCCCAGCTCCTACAATGAGCAGTTCTTC,CASSPSSYNEQFF,NA,TRBJ2-1,TRBV7-2,NA
TGTGCCAGCAGCTTTCAGGGGCCCGGTGAAAAACTGTTTTTT,CASSFQGPGEKLFF,few,TRBJ1-4,TRBV5-6,NA
TGTGCCAGCAGCTTATGGTCCGGGACTCGAGAGCGGAAATACGAGCAGTACTTC,CASSLWSGTRERKYEQYF,NA,TRBJ2-7,TRBV7-2,NA
TGTGCCAGCAGCTTACTAGCGAACCAAGAGACCCAGTACTTC,CASSLLANQETQYF,NA,TRBJ2-5,TRBV7-8,NA
TGCGCCAGCAGCCAAGGGTTTATGAGGACAGGGTACAATGAGCAGTTCTTC,CASSQGFMRTGYNEQFF,NA,TRBJ2-1,TRBV4-1,TRBD1
TGTGCCAGTAGCCGAGGACAACGCGATAGCAATCAGCCCCAGCATTTT,CASSRGQRDSNQPQHF,NA,TRBJ1-5,TRBV19,NA
TGTGCCAGCAGCCTCAGCCCGGGGCCCGCGGGGCCCCAGCATTTT,CASSLSPGPAGPQHF,NA,TRBJ1-5,TRBV2,NA
TGCGCCAGCAGCTTGACCGGGATGGGAGAAAAACTGTTTTTT,CASSLTGMGEKLFF,NA,TRBJ1-4,TRBV5-1,NA
TGTGCCAGCAGCTCACAGCTGAACACTGAAGCTTTCTTT,CASSSQLNTEAFF,NA,TRBJ1-1,TRBV7-7,NA
TGCGCCATCCGGACAGGGTCGAACTCTGGGGCCAACGTCCTGACTTTC,CAIRTGSNSGANVLTF,NA,TRBJ2-6,TRBV5-1,TRBD1
TGTGCCAGCAGCTTAATTCGCATGAGCGTAACTAGCACAGATACGCAGTATTTT,CASSLIRMSVTSTDTQYF,NA,TRBJ2-3,TRBV7-2,NA
TGCGCCAGCAGCCATAATCTACGGACTGGGTACAATGAGCAGTTCTTC,CASSHNLRTGYNEQFF,NA,TRBJ2-1,TRBV4-3,NA
TGTGCCAGCAGCCCCAGGGGACGTAATTCACCCCTCCACTTT,CASSPRGRNSPLHF,once,TRBJ1-6,TRBV7-3,NA
TGTGCCAGTACCCCGGGACGGTTCAACACTGAAGCTTTCTTT,CASTPGRFNTEAFF,NA,TRBJ1-1,TRBV19,NA
TGCAGTGCCCCTACTGACACTGAAGCTTTCTTT,CSAPTDTEAFF,NA,TRBJ1-1,TRBV20-1,NA
TGTGCCAGCAGCCTTAGGGCCACAGGGACCTTGGGCATTCAGTACTTC,CASSLRATGTLGIQYF,NA,TRBJ2-4,TRBV27,NA
TGTGCCAGCAGCTTAGGGAACAGCTTCAAGGTCTTC,CASSLGNSFKVF,NA,TRBJ2-1,TRBV7-2,NA
TGCGCCAGCAGAGCGAGGCAGGGGAGGGTGGATGAGCAGTTCTTC,CASRARQGRVDEQFF,few,TRBJ2-1,TRBV10-2,NA
TGTGCCAGCAGGGGGTCGGGACAGCATTACAATGAGCAGTTCTTC,CASRGSGQHYNEQFF,NA,TRBJ2-1,TRBV2,TRBD1
TGCGCCAGCAGGGCCGGGACAGGGGGCTGGAAACTGTTTTTT,CASRAGTGGWKLFF,NA,TRBJ1-4,TRBV5-1,TRBD1
TGTGCCAGTTCACCGGGACAGAGATCCTACGAGCAGTACTTC,CASSPGQRSYEQYF,NA,TRBJ2-7,TRBV6-5,TRBD1
TGTGCCAGCAGTCGCCGGGACAGGGCCACTGAAGCTTTCTTT,CASSRRDRATEAFF,NA,TRBJ1-1,TRBV6-5,TRBD1
TGTGCCAGCAGCTTACAGGGGACAGGGGGTCATACGCAGTATTTT,CASSLQGTGGHTQYF,few,TRBJ2-3,TRBV7-2,TRBD1
TGCGCCAGCAGTGCTCAACAGGGAAATAGGGCTTTCTTT,CASSAQQGNRAFF,NA,TRBJ1-1,TRBV10-1,NA
TGTGCCAGCAGCCAACTCGGACAAATCAATGAGCAGTTCTTC,CASSQLGQINEQFF,once,TRBJ2-1,TRBV2,NA
TGTGCCAGCAGTGAAGCCGGCGCCCTCACAGATACGCAGTATTTT,CASSEAGALTDTQYF,NA,TRBJ2-3,TRBV6-1,NA
TGTGCCAGCAGTTTATACCCCACCTACGTAAACACTGAAGCTTTCTTT,CASSLYPTYVNTEAFF,NA,TRBJ1-1,TRBV28,NA
TGTGCCAGCAGCTTGATGCGTAGCAATCAGCCCCAGCATTTT,CASSLMRSNQPQHF,NA,TRBJ1-5,TRBV5-6,NA
TGTGCCAGCAGTGCATTACTAGCGCGGCCGCCCGAGCAGTACTTC,CASSALLARPPEQYF,few,TRBJ2-7,TRBV6-1,TRBD2
TGTGCCAGCAGCTCCGGGGAGTTAAATACGCAGTATTTT,CASSSGELNTQYF,NA,TRBJ2-3,TRBV11-2,NA
TGTGCCACCAGCAGAGATCAAGGGGAGACCCAGTACTTC,CATSRDQGETQYF,NA,TRBJ2-5,TRBV15,NA
TGCAGCGTTGTGTTGACAGGGACAGGGGTCGGTGGCTACACCTTC,CSVVLTGTGVGGYTF,NA,TRBJ1-2,TRBV29-1,TRBD1
TGTGCCAGTAGATCGGGACTAGCGGACCGGAGATCCGAGCAGTACTTC,CASRSGLADRRSEQYF,NA,TRBJ2-7,TRBV19,TRBD2
TGTGCCAGCAGCTCTCAGCGGCCCTACGAGCAGTACTTC,CASSSQRPYEQYF,NA,TRBJ2-7,TRBV7-2,NA
TGTGCCAGCCGTCAAGGGCTTTATCAGCCCCAGCATTTT,CASRQGLYQPQHF,once,TRBJ1-5,TRBV19,NA
TGTGCCAGTTCGGGAGGGACTAGCGGGGACAATGAGCAGTTCTTC,CASSGGTSGDNEQFF,NA,TRBJ2-1,TRBV11-3,TRBD2
TGTGCCAGCTCTCAGGCTTCTTTAAACGGCGAGCAGTACTTC,CASSQASLNGEQYF,few,TRBJ2-7,TRBV18,NA
TGTGCCAGCAGCTCCGGGACTAGCGGGGGGGCGGGGGAGACCCAGTACTTC,CASSSGTSGGAGETQYF,NA,TRBJ2-5,TRBV11-2,TRBD2
TGTGCCAGCAGCCGACGAGGAGTCAACGAGCAGTTCTTC,CASSRRGVNEQFF,NA,TRBJ2-1,TRBV7-2,NA
TGTGCCAGCGGAACCTGGGGAACCCTAGGACAGGGGCGTTTGAGCTACACCTTC,CASGTWGTLGQGRLSYTF,NA,TRBJ1-2,TRBV28,TRBD1
TGTGCCAGCAGTGTAAGAAACCCTAACACTGAAGCTTTCTTT,CASSVRNPNTEAFF,NA,TRBJ1-1,TRBV6-1,NA
TGTGCCAGCAGCGTAGGACAGTACACTGAAGCTTTCTTT,CASSVGQYTEAFF,NA,TRBJ1-1,TRBV9,NA